What follows are 27 T cell receptor beta chains derived from one specimen sequenced in a study of technical replicates of blood from four donors. Using immunoSEQ multiplex PCR, the repertoire was profiled, and TCRdb retains in-frame clones only, with some absent. The sample yields tens of thousands of clones, 80% to 95% seen once. The sequenced material came from PBMCs. These receptors were obtained from a human donor in good health. Some clones in this sample may be carry-over from other donors' samples.

This clone has just one count. The chain links TRBV7-9 to TRBJ2-1; TRBD1 matches at 9 bases. This CDR3 has 16 residues. Germline CDR1 is SEHNR and CDR2 is FQNEAQ (reference sequence). Trimming removed 3 bases from V and 5 bases from J; junction bases left unmatched: 8. The CDR3 here is CASSFPGQGGHNEQFF. In DNA form, the CDR3 reads TGTGCCAGCAGCTTCCCGGGACAGGGTGGGCACAATGAGCAGTTCTTC. Full variable domain (missing parts from reference TRBV7-9 and TRBJ2-1): DTGVSQNPRHKITKRGQNVTFRCDPISEHNRLYWYRQTLGQGPEFLTYFQNEAQLEKSRLLSDRFSAERPKGSFSTLEIQRTEQGDSAMYLCASSFPGQGGHNEQFFGPGTRLTVL.

This sequence joins TRBV29-1 and TRBJ2-1; D remains ambiguous. The CDR3 loop spans 12 amino acids. V lost 4 bases and J lost 4, with 8 bases in between. The germline CDR1 and CDR2 sequences are SQVTM and ANQGSEA. This chain's CDR3 is CSVGDGYNEQFF. The DNA of the CDR3 is TGCAGCGTTGGCGACGGGTACAATGAGCAGTTCTTC.

A single count supports this clone. The chain employs TRBV6-1 and TRBJ2-5, with TRBD1 identical over 8 bases. The CDR3 covers 15 residues. Germline V gene lookup returns CDR1 MNHNS and CDR2 SASEGT. J lost 5 bases, V lost 4 bases, and 9 bases had no gene match. The CDR3 reads CASSAWTGPRETQYF. CDR3 DNA sequence: TGTGCCAGCAGTGCCTGGACAGGGCCTAGGGAGACCCAGTACTTC.

This clone occurred a few times. The chain has TRBV6-5 and TRBJ1-4; a possible D gene is TRBD1 (5 bases). The CDR3 is made up of 14 amino acids. Trimming left V 6 bases short and J 2 bases short, with 10 bases between. Per the germline V gene, CDR1 is MNHEY and CDR2 is SVGAGI. The CDR3 loop is CASSPGWTNEKLFF. The CDR3 DNA reads TGTGCCAGCAGCCCAGGGTGGACTAATGAAAAACTGTTTTTT.

This chain connects TRBV4-1 to TRBJ2-3, with 13 bases matching TRBD2. The CDR3 sequence is 17 residues long. With V trimmed by 4 bases and J by 5 bases, 9 bases remained unmatched. Per the germline V gene, CDR1 is MGHRA and CDR2 is YSYEKL. As DNA, the CDR3 is TGCGCCAGCAGCCGTGGACTAGCGGGAGAAAGAGGAGATACGCAGTATTTT. Translation: CASSRGLAGERGDTQYF.

This chain connects TRBV5-1 to TRBJ2-1, with D possibly being TRBD1 (6 bases). The CDR3 has 15 residues. The germline CDR1 and CDR2 sequences are SGHRS and YFSETQ. Trimming cost V 4 bases and J 0 bases, with 11 bases left between them. The CDR3 protein is CASSEQGNSYNEQFF. In DNA, the CDR3 is TGCGCCAGCAGCGAACAGGGTAACTCCTACAATGAGCAGTTCTTC. The complete variable domain, with remaining parts taken from reference TRBV5-1 and TRBJ2-1, reads KAGVTQTPRYLIKTRGQQVTLSCSPISGHRSVSWYQQTPGQGLQFLFEYFSETQRNKGNFPGRFSGRQFSNSRSEMNVSTLELGDSALYLCASSEQGNSYNEQFFGPGTRLTVL.

J is TRBJ2-1 and V is TRBV7-8; no reliable D call. V lost 4 bases, J lost 9 bases, and 10 bases lay in between. Germline V gene lookup returns CDR1 SGHVS and CDR2 FQNEAQ. The CDR3 is made up of 12 amino acids. The CDR3 is CASSSRLGEQFF. The DNA of the CDR3 is TGTGCCAGCAGCTCCAGACTGGGTGAGCAGTTCTTC.

The chain carries TRBV6-1 and TRBJ1-5; D call uncertain. The V end lost 3 bases, the J end lost 0 bases, and 9 bases lay between the germline ends. The CDR3 covers 15 residues. CDR1 is MNHNS, CDR2 SASEGT, per germline. The DNA of the CDR3 is TGTGCCAGCAGTGAGCGGGTTTATAGCAATCAGCCCCAGCATTTT. Encoded protein: CASSERVYSNQPQHF.

The chain is built from TRBV11-2 and TRBJ1-1, with unresolved D. V shed 2 bases and J shed 3 bases, with 10 bases lying between them. The CDR3 is made up of 14 amino acids. Germline lookup yields CDR1 SGHAT and CDR2 FQNNGV. CDR3 residues: CASSLNLVDTEAFF. CDR3 bases: TGTGCCAGCAGCTTAAATTTAGTTGACACTGAAGCTTTCTTT.

CDR3 in amino acids: CASSLAGNRVTQYF. CDR3 nucleotides: TGTGCCAGCAGCTTGGCAGGGAATCGGGTGACCCAGTACTTC. The V call is TRBV7-7, the J call TRBJ2-5; the D gene is possibly TRBD1 (5 bases). CDR3 length equals 14 residues. Trimming pared 3 bases from V and 7 bases from J, leaving 15 bases between. Germline CDR1 is SSHAT and CDR2 is FNYEAQ (reference sequence).

The chain links TRBV10-3 to TRBJ2-2; TRBD2 matches at 11 bases. Germline lookup yields CDR1 ENHRY and CDR2 SYGVKD. Unmatched junction bases numbered 3, after V lost 4 bases and J lost 5 bases. The CDR3 is made up of 15 amino acids. The CDR3 DNA sequence: TGTGCCATCAGTGCCCGACTAGCGGGAACCGGGGAGCTGTTTTTT. Protein: CAISARLAGTGELFF.

This sequence joins TRBV7-2 and TRBJ1-5; D gene uncertain. There are 16 residues in the CDR3. Germline V gene data show CDR1 as SGHTA and CDR2 as FQGNSA. The ends were cut back, 5 bases at V and 4 bases at J, with 18 bases in the middle. The CDR3 DNA sequence: TGTGCCAGCAGCCCCACCGGGTCCAGCCCTAATCAGCCCCAGCATTTT. It encodes CASSPTGSSPNQPQHF.

This clone was recorded only once. The V gene is TRBV5-6, the J gene TRBJ2-7; D unclear. Between the trimmed V and J ends, which lost 2 bases and 6 bases, there was a span of 6 bases. Germline V gene lookup returns CDR1 SGHDT and CDR2 YYEEEE. There are 11 residues in the CDR3. In nucleotides, the CDR3 is TGTGCCAGCAGCTTCTCGCGCGAGCAGTACTTC. Its protein product is CASSFSREQYF.

The J gene is TRBJ1-3, the V gene TRBV7-3; D gene unclear. In germline, CDR1 is SGHTA, CDR2 FQGTGA. This CDR3 contains 15 residues. Trimming left V 4 bases short and J 4 bases short, with 14 bases between. The CDR3: CASSSEGGPGNTIYF. CDR3 nucleotide sequence: TGTGCCAGCAGCTCCGAGGGAGGGCCAGGAAACACCATATATTTT.

This chain connects TRBV6-1 to TRBJ2-2; D remains ambiguous. Deletions cut 6 bases from V and 6 bases from J, with 11 bases between. The CDR3 covers 13 residues. CDR1 and CDR2 (germline): MNHNS, SASEGT. CDR3 sequence (DNA): TGTGCCAGCAGCCGTCAGCGACCCGGGGAGCTGTTTTTT. Its translation: CASSRQRPGELFF.

CDR3 in amino acids: CASSGEGGTEAFF. Here the CDR3 DNA reads TGTGCCAGCAGTGGAGAGGGAGGGACTGAAGCTTTCTTT. This chain joins TRBV2 and TRBJ1-1, with unresolved D. The CDR3 runs to 13 residues. Between the trimmed V and J ends, which lost 4 bases and 5 bases, there was a span of 11 bases. CDR1 SNHLY and CDR2 FYNNEI come from the germline V gene.

This clone has only one observation. This chain links TRBV5-3 with TRBJ1-3, with 8 bases matching TRBD1. TRBV5-3 is an ORF, and what it does is uncertain. The length of the CDR3 is 18 residues. V was pared by 3 bases and J by 0 bases, with 11 bases of the junction left unmatched. The CDR3 DNA sequence: TGTGCCAGAAGCTCCCCCCCGGGACAGGAGAGCTCTGGAAACACCATATATTTT. Translated, it gives CARSSPPGQESSGNTIYF.

This chain uses TRBV5-1 with TRBJ1-1, with 8 bases fitting TRBD1. The germline CDR1 and CDR2 sequences are SGHRS and YFSETQ. V gave up 4 bases and J gave up 4 bases; unmatched junction bases: 3. There are 13 residues in the CDR3. This CDR3 is CASSVDRVTEAFF. For the CDR3, the DNA is TGCGCCAGCAGCGTGGACAGGGTCACTGAAGCTTTCTTT.

J is TRBJ2-7 and V is TRBV7-2; TRBD1 might be the D (5 bases). Germline CDR1 is SGHTA and CDR2 is FQGNSA. V was clipped by 5 bases and J by 4 bases, with 6 bases between them. This CDR3 comprises 11 residues. This CDR3 is CASSDRYEQYF. In DNA, the CDR3 is TGTGCCAGCAGCGACAGATACGAGCAGTACTTC.

A single count supports this clone. V gene TRBV6-6 combines with J gene TRBJ1-2; 10 positions match TRBD1. The junction had 7 bases not matched to a gene; V was cut back by 0 bases and J by 12 bases. Germline CDR1 is MNHNY and CDR2 is SVGAGI (reference sequence). This CDR3 spans 14 amino acids. This chain's CDR3 is CASSYSRDRGANTF. CDR3 in DNA: TGTGCCAGCAGTTACTCGAGGGACAGGGGCGCAAACACCTTC.

V is TRBV29-1 and J is TRBJ2-5; 12 bases agree with TRBD2. This CDR3 is 14 amino acids long. The V segment lost 8 bases and the J segment 5 bases; nucleotides outside the gene matches: 9. Germline values: CDR1 SQVTM, CDR2 ANQGSEA. Here the CDR3 reads CSTTTSGRLETQYF. CDR3 bases: TGCAGCACCACGACTAGCGGGAGATTGGAGACCCAGTACTTC.

CDR3: CASSYPETSGGAADTQYF. The CDR3 DNA follows: TGTGCCAGCAGTTACCCGGAGACTAGCGGGGGGGCCGCAGATACGCAGTATTTT. This rearrangement joins TRBV6-7 to TRBJ2-3; 14 bases are a match to TRBD2. TRBV6-7 is marked as an open reading frame, function uncertain. V lost 2 bases and J lost 4; bases outside the gene matches: 8. The CDR3 extends over 18 amino acids.

This rearrangement joins TRBV2 to TRBJ1-6; TRBD1 matches 12 bases. The germline V gene has CDR1 SNHLY and CDR2 FYNNEI. With V trimmed by 6 bases and J by 6 bases, 6 bases remained unmatched. This CDR3 has 16 residues. CDR3 DNA: TGTGCCAGCAGAGGCGGGACAGGGGGCATTAATTCACCCCTCCACTTT. Residues: CASRGGTGGINSPLHF.

This chain connects TRBV6-6 to TRBJ1-1, with D possibly matching TRBD1 (5 bases). In germline, CDR1 is MNHNY, CDR2 SVGAGI (reference sequence). The CDR3 is 13 amino acids. V lost 7 bases and J 2 bases, leaving 11 bases between the germline ends. CDR3 nucleotides: TGTGCCAGCATTCAGGACACTAACACTGAAGCTTTCTTT. Translated: CASIQDTNTEAFF.

V gene TRBV5-1 combines with J gene TRBJ1-3, with D uncertain. CDR3 length: 20 amino acids. With 6 bases removed from V and 0 bases from J, the gap between germline ends came to 28 bases. Germline V gives CDR1 SGHRS, CDR2 YFSETQ. The CDR3: CASTLRHGEMREFSGNTIYF. The CDR3 DNA sequence: TGCGCCAGCACCCTTAGGCACGGGGAGATGAGGGAATTCTCTGGAAACACCATATATTTT.

The chain uses TRBV2 and TRBJ2-1; 10 nucleotides line up with TRBD1. The germline CDR1 and CDR2 sequences are SNHLY and FYNNEI. The length of the CDR3 is 14 residues. The V gene end was trimmed by 11 bases and the J gene end by 4 bases; junction bases not matched to a gene: 8. CDR3 in DNA: TGTGCCGTCGACGGGGGACAGGGGTACAATGAGCAGTTCTTC. Encoded protein: CAVDGGQGYNEQFF.

This chain uses TRBV13 with TRBJ2-1; no definite D call. V was clipped by 5 bases and J by 9 bases, with 17 bases between them. The germline CDR1 and CDR2 sequences are PRHDT and FYEKMQ (reference sequence). The CDR3 covers 14 residues. The CDR3 sequence is CASSTSPERGEQFF. The CDR3 coding sequence is TGTGCCAGCAGCACCTCCCCTGAGCGCGGTGAGCAGTTCTTC.